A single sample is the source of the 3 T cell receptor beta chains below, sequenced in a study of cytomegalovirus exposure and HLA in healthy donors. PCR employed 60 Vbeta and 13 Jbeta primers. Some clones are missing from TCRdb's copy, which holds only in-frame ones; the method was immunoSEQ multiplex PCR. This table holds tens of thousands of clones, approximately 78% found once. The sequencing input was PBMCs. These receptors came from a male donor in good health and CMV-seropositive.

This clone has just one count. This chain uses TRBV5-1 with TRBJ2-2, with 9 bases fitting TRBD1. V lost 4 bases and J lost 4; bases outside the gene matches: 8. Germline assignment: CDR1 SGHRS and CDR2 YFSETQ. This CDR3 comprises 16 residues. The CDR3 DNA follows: TGCGCCAGCAGCCCTGAGACAGGGGGAAGCACCGGGGAGCTGTTTTTT. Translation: CASSPETGGSTGELFF.

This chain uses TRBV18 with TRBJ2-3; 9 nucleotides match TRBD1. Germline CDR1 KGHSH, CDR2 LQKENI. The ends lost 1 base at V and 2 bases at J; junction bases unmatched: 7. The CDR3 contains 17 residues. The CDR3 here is CASSPLSGTGLTDTQYF. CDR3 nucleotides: TGTGCCAGCTCACCACTTTCGGGGACAGGGCTCACAGATACGCAGTATTTT.

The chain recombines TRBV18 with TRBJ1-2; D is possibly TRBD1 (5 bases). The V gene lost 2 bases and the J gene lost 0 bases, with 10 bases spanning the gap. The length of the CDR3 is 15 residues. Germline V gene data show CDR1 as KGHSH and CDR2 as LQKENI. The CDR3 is CASSPSGGSNYGYTF. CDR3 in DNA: TGTGCCAGCTCACCATCGGGGGGTTCTAACTATGGCTACACCTTC.